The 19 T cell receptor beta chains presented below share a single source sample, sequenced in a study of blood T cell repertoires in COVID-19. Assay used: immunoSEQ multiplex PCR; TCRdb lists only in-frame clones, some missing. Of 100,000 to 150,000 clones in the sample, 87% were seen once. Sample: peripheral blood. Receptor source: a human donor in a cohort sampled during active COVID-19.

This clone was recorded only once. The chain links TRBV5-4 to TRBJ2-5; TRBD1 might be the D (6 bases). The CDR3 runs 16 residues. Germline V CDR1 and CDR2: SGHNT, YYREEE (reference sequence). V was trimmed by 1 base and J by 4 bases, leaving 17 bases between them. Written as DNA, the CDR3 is TGTGCCAGCAGCTTGTTGGGGGCCGCTGGGAGAGAGACCCAGTACTTC. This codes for CASSLLGAAGRETQYF.

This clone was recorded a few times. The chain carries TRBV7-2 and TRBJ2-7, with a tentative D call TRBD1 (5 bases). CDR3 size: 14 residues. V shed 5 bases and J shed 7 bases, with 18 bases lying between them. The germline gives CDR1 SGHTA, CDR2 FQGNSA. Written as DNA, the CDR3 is TGTGCCAGCAGCATTAACCCCCGGACAACTGAGCAGTACTTC. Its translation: CASSINPRTTEQYF.

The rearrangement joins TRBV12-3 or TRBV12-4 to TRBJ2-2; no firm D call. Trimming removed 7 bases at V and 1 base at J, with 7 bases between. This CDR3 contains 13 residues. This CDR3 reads CASTLMNTGELFF. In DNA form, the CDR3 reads TGTGCCAGCACCCTTATGAACACCGGGGAGCTGTTTTTT.

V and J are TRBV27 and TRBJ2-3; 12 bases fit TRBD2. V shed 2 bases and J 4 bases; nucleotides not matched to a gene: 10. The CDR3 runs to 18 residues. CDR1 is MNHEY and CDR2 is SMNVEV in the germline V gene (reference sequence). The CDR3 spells CASSLKELAGGRPDTQYF. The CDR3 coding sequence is TGTGCCAGCAGTTTAAAAGAACTAGCGGGAGGTCGACCAGATACGCAGTATTTT.

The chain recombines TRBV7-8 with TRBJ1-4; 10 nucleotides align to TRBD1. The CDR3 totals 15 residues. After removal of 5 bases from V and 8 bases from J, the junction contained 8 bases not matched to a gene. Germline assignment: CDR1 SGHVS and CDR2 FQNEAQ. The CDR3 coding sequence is TGTGCCAGCAGCCGAGGGACAGGGGACGGGGAAAAACTGTTTTTT. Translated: CASSRGTGDGEKLFF. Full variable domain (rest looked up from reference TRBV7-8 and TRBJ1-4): GAGVSQSPRYKVAKRGQDVALRCDPISGHVSLFWYQQALGQGPEFLTYFQNEAQLDKSGLPSDRFFAERPEGSVSTLKIQRTQQEDSAVYLCASSRGTGDGEKLFFGSGTQLSVL.

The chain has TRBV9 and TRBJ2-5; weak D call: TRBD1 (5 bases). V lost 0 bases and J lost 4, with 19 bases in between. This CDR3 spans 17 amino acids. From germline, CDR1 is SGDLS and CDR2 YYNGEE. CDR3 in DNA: TGTGCCAGCAGCGTAGACCCGATAGGGGCGTTTGGAGAGACCCAGTACTTC. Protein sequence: CASSVDPIGAFGETQYF. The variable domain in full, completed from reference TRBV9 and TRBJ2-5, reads DSGVTQTPKHLITATGQRVTLRCSPRSGDLSVYWYQQSLDQGLQFLIQYYNGEERAKGNILERFSAQQFPDLHSELNLSSLELGDSALYFCASSVDPIGAFGETQYFGPGTRLLVL.

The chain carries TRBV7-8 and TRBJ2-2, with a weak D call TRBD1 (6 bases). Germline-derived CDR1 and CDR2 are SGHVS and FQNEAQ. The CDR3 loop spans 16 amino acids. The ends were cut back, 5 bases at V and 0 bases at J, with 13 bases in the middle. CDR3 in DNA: TGTGCCAGCAGCCGCATACAGGGATCGAACACCGGGGAGCTGTTTTTT. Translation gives CASSRIQGSNTGELFF.

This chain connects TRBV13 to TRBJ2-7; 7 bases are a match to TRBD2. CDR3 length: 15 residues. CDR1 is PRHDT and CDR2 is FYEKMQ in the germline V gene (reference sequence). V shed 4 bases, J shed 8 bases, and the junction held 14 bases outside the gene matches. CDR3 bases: TGTGCCAGCAGCTCCCCGGCTAGCGGCCTTTCAAAGCAGTACTTC. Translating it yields CASSSPASGLSKQYF.

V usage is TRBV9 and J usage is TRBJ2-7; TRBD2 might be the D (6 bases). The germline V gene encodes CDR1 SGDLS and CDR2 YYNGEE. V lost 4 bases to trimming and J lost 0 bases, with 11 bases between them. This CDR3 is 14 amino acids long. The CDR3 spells CASSTRDSSYEQYF. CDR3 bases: TGTGCCAGCAGCACCAGGGACTCCTCCTACGAGCAGTACTTC.

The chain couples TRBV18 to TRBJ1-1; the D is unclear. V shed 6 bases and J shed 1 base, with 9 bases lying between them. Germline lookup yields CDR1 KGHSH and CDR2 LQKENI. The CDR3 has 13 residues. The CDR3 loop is CASSPAGNTEAFF. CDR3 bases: TGTGCCAGCTCTCCTGCGGGGAACACTGAAGCTTTCTTT.

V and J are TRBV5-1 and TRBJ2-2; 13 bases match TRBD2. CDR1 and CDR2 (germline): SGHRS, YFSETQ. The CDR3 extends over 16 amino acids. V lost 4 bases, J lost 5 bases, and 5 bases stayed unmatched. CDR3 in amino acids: CASSGTGLAGTGELFF. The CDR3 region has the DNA TGCGCCAGCAGCGGGACGGGACTAGCGGGAACCGGGGAGCTGTTTTTT.

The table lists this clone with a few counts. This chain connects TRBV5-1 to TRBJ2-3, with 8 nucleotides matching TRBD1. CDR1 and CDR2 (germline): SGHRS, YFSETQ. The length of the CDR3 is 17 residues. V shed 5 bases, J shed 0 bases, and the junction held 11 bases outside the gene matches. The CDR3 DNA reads TGCGCCAGCAGGTCCAGGGGGCCCCTTTCTAGCACAGATACGCAGTATTTT. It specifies CASRSRGPLSSTDTQYF.

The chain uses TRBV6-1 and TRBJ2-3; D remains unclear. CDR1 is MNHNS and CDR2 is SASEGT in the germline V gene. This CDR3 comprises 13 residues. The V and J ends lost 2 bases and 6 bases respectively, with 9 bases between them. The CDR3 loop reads CASSERSRDTQYF. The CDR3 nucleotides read TGTGCCAGCAGTGAAAGGAGTAGGGATACGCAGTATTTT.

This CDR3 reads CASSTGGSHEQYF. The CDR3 DNA follows: TGCGCCAGCAGCACTGGAGGGTCCCACGAGCAGTACTTC. The gene calls are TRBV5-1 and TRBJ2-7, with a possible D match to TRBD2 (6 bases). The CDR3 is 13 residues long. Trimming cost V 4 bases and J 5 bases, with 13 bases left between them. In germline, CDR1 is SGHRS, CDR2 YFSETQ. Together with reference TRBV5-1 and TRBJ2-7, the CDR3 gives the full variable domain: KAGVTQTPRYLIKTRGQQVTLSCSPISGHRSVSWYQQTPGQGLQFLFEYFSETQRNKGNFPGRFSGRQFSNSRSEMNVSTLELGDSALYLCASSTGGSHEQYFGPGTRLTVT.

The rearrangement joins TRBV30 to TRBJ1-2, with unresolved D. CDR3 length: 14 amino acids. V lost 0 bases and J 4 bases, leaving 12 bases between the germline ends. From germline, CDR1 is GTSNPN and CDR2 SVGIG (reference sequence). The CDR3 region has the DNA TGTGCCTGGAGTGTAAGTCTCCAGGCCTATGGCTACACCTTC. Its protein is CAWSVSLQAYGYTF.

The CDR3 sequence is CASTGVETQYF. The CDR3, as DNA: TGTGCCAGCACCGGGGTAGAGACCCAGTACTTC. The V and J genes are TRBV2 and TRBJ2-5, with TRBD2 as a possible D gene (5 bases). The CDR3 sequence is 11 residues long. V dropped 7 bases and J dropped 4 bases, with 7 bases sitting between them. Germline V gene lookup returns CDR1 SNHLY and CDR2 FYNNEI.

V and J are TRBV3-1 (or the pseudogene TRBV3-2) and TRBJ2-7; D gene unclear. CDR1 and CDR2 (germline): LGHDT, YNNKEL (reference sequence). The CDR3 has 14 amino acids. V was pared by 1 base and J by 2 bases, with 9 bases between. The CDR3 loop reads CASSQAAGTYEQYF. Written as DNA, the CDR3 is TGTGCCAGCAGCCAAGCGGCAGGCACCTACGAGCAGTACTTC.

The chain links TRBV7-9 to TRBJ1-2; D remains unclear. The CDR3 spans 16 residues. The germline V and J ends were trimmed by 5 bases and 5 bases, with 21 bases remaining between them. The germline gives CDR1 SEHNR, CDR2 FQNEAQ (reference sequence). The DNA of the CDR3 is TGTGCCAGCAGCGACATAGCGTGGATTTCCGGTTATGGCTACACCTTC. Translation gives CASSDIAWISGYGYTF.

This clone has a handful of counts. CDR3 protein: CASSSDLGVSYEQYF. CDR3 bases: TGTGCCAGCAGCTCGGATCTAGGGGTTTCCTACGAGCAGTACTTC. The V gene is TRBV5-4, the J gene TRBJ2-7, with D possibly matching TRBD1 (5 bases). Trimming pared 3 bases from V and 1 base from J, leaving 14 bases between. This CDR3 spans 15 amino acids. The germline CDR1 and CDR2 sequences are SGHNT and YYREEE (reference sequence).